Below are 10 T cell receptor beta chains sequenced from a single sample in a study of cytomegalovirus exposure and HLA in healthy donors. Primers included in the PCR were 60 Vbeta and 13 Jbeta primers. TCRdb's copy holds only in-frame clones and misses some; the assay was immunoSEQ multiplex PCR. This table has roughly 200,000 clones, roughly 90% appearing once. Sequenced sample: PBMCs. The source of these receptors is a boy aged 2-15 years in good health and CMV-seronegative.

The chain links TRBV6-1 to TRBJ1-1; D possibly corresponds to TRBD1 (6 bases). Deletions cut 2 bases from V and 4 bases from J, with 11 bases between. CDR3 length equals 14 residues. Germline lookup yields CDR1 MNHNS and CDR2 SASEGT. CDR3 in amino acids: CASSEQTGPTEAFF. The CDR3 nucleotides are TGTGCCAGCAGTGAACAGACAGGCCCCACTGAAGCTTTCTTT.

In the case of this clone: Compared with germline, one end of the junction differs, possibly owing to a read error. The V call is TRBV7-9, the J call TRBJ2-2; the D is unclear. Germline CDR1 SEHNR, CDR2 FQNEAQ (reference sequence). The CDR3 runs to 13 residues. CDR3 DNA sequence: TGTTCCAGCAGACCCGACATCACCGGGGAGCTGTTTTTT. This translates into CSSRPDITGELFF.

The sample holds one count of this clone. The rearrangement links TRBV28 to TRBJ2-7; TRBD1 matches at 9 bases. CDR3 length: 14 amino acids. V shed 6 bases, J shed 6 bases, and the junction held 9 bases outside the gene matches. Germline lookup yields CDR1 MDHEN and CDR2 SYDVKM. In DNA form, the CDR3 reads TGTGCCAGCAGCGCGGTGGGACAGGGCGGCGAGCAGTACTTC. The encoded protein is CASSAVGQGGEQYF.

Note on this clone: One junction end disagrees with the germline gene, perhaps due to a read error. CDR3 in DNA: TGTTCCAGCAGCTCCTACCTCTTTCTTAGAGCGGGGGGTACAGATACGCAGTATTTT. Translated, it gives CSSSSYLFLRAGGTDTQYF. The V call is TRBV7-9, the J call TRBJ2-3, with TRBD2 matching over 9 bases. The CDR3 totals 19 residues. Germline assignment: CDR1 SEHNR and CDR2 FQNEAQ (reference sequence).

The chain uses TRBV5-1 and TRBJ2-5, with TRBD1 as a possible D gene (6 bases). CDR3 length equals 13 residues. Between the trimmed V and J ends, which lost 7 bases and 11 bases, there was a span of 21 bases. The germline V gene encodes CDR1 SGHRS and CDR2 YFSETQ. CDR3 in DNA: TGCGCCAGCCGCTCCCTTAGACAGGAGGAGCAGTACTTC. Amino acid sequence: CASRSLRQEEQYF.

In the case of this clone: It is likely a read error, because the conserved phenylalanine at the end of the CDR3 is missing. The chain uses TRBV6-5 and TRBJ2-7, with D unresolved. V was shortened by 9 bases and J by 0 bases, with 15 bases between the two germline ends. Germline CDR1 and CDR2: MNHEY and SVGAGI. This CDR3 comprises 14 residues. The CDR3 DNA reads as TGTGCCAGTTCCGCGGATCCTTACTCCTACGAGCAGTACCTC. As protein: CASSADPYSYEQYL.

The genes are TRBV5-1 and TRBJ2-2, with 10 bases fitting TRBD2. J was trimmed by 3 bases and V by 2 bases; bases with no gene match: 4. This CDR3 comprises 16 residues. Germline assignment: CDR1 SGHRS and CDR2 YFSETQ. The CDR3 bases are TGCGCCAGCAGCTTCGGACTAGCGGCAGACACCGGGGAGCTGTTTTTT. This sequence encodes CASSFGLAADTGELFF. Filled out from reference TRBV5-1 and TRBJ2-2, the complete variable domain reads KAGVTQTPRYLIKTRGQQVTLSCSPISGHRSVSWYQQTPGQGLQFLFEYFSETQRNKGNFPGRFSGRQFSNSRSEMNVSTLELGDSALYLCASSFGLAADTGELFFGEGSRLTVL.

The gene calls are TRBV2 and TRBJ2-4; D is uncertain. Germline values: CDR1 SNHLY, CDR2 FYNNEI. The CDR3 runs to 14 residues. V was clipped by 1 base and J by 6 bases, with 10 bases between them. CDR3 nucleotide sequence: TGTGCCAGCAGTGAAGAGCAGGCGAGAAACATTCAGTACTTC. This codes for CASSEEQARNIQYF.

This chain joins TRBV5-4 and TRBJ2-5, with TRBD2 identical over 10 bases. CDR3 length equals 16 residues. With V trimmed by 1 base and J by 5 bases, 8 bases remained unmatched. Germline V gene data show CDR1 as SGHNT and CDR2 as YYREEE (reference sequence). The CDR3 DNA reads TGTGCCAGCAGCTTGAACCAGCGGGAGGGCCACGAGACCCAGTACTTC. Amino acids: CASSLNQREGHETQYF.

V and J are TRBV14 and TRBJ2-7; D unresolved. Trimming left V 0 bases short and J 5 bases short, with 11 bases between. Germline V lookup: CDR1 SGHDN, CDR2 FVKESK. The CDR3 sequence is 14 residues long. This CDR3 reads CASSQEVRNDEQYF. The DNA for the CDR3 is TGTGCCAGCAGCCAAGAAGTGCGGAACGACGAGCAGTACTTC.